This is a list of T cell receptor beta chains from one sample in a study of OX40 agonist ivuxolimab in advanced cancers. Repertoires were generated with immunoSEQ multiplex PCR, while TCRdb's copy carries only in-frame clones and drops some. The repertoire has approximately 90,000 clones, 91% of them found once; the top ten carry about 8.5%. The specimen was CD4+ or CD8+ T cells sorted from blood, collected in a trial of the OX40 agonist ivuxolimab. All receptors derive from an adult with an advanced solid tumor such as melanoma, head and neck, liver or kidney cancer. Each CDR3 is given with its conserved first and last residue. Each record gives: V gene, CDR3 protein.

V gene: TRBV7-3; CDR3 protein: CASSLAGGYNEQFF
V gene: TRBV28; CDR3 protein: CASSPPERVNTEAFF
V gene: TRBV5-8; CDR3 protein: CASSRASGRAYEQYF
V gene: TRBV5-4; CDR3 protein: CASRRQTTEAFF
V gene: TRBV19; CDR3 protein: CASNPTGRDTEAFF
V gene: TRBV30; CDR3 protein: CAWGTGSGEAFF
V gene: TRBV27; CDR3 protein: CASSSSYEQYF
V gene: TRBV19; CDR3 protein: CASSIQDTQNIQYF
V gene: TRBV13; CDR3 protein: CASSLEGTGEGETQYF
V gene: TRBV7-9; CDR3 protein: CASSLVPYEQYF
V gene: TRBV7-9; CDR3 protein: CASSKSGENQPQHF
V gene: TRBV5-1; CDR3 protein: CASSWTGGSGSPLHF
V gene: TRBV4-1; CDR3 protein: CASSQTTPLSPPYNEQFF
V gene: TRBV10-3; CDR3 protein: CAILRAYTGELFF
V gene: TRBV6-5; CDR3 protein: CASSYVGADTQYF
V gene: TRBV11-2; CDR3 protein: CASSRQPGPQETQYF
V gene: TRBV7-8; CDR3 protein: CASSQLASGTDTQYF
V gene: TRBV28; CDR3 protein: CASSIGGAAGANVLTF